The next 12 T cell receptor beta chains were all read from a single sample in a study of blood T cell repertoires in COVID-19. Assay used: immunoSEQ multiplex PCR; TCRdb lists only in-frame clones, some missing. The sample holds around 170,000 clones, 70% to 85% seen once. The sequencing sample was made of PBMCs or T cells enriched from blood (not recorded which). The source is a man between 50 and 59 years old who had recovered from COVID-19.

The chain joins TRBV7-9 to TRBJ1-1; 8 nucleotides match TRBD1. The CDR3 consists of 15 residues. V shed 1 base, J shed 1 base, and the junction held 2 bases outside the gene matches. Per the germline V gene, CDR1 is SEHNR and CDR2 is FQNEAQ (reference sequence). The CDR3 DNA is TGTGCCAGCAGCTTAGGGACAGGGCAGAACACTGAAGCTTTCTTT. This encodes CASSLGTGQNTEAFF.

The chain uses TRBV12-3 or TRBV12-4 and TRBJ2-5; D may be TRBD1 (5 bases). The CDR3 consists of 13 residues. Trimming took 2 bases from V and 3 from J, leaving 7 bases between them. The CDR3 loop reads CASSLIGEETQYF. Here the CDR3 DNA reads TGTGCCAGCAGTTTAATAGGGGAAGAGACCCAGTACTTC.

The CDR3: CASSLTGMTDTQYF. The CDR3 region has the DNA TGCGCCAGCAGCCTCACGGGAATGACAGATACGCAGTATTTT. V usage is TRBV4-3 and J usage is TRBJ2-3, with a tentative D call TRBD2 (5 bases). The V gene's germline CDR1 is LGHNA and CDR2 YSLEER. Trimming shortened V by 4 bases and J by 3 bases, and 11 bases separated the two germline ends. The CDR3 loop spans 14 amino acids.

The chain uses TRBV28 and TRBJ2-5, with 7 nucleotides matching TRBD1. J was trimmed by 4 bases and V by 4 bases; bases with no gene match: 18. This CDR3 spans 18 amino acids. Looked up from germline, CDR1 is MDHEN and CDR2 is SYDVKM. As DNA, the CDR3 is TGTGCCAGCAGTTCTTCCGGGACAGATCCCCAGAAGGTAGAGACCCAGTACTTC. Its translation is CASSSSGTDPQKVETQYF. Filled out from reference TRBV28 and TRBJ2-5, the complete variable domain reads DVKVTQSSRYLVKRTGEKVFLECVQDMDHENMFWYRQDPGLGLRLIYFSYDVKMKEKGDIPEGYSVSREKKERFSLILESASTNQTSMYLCASSSSGTDPQKVETQYFGPGTRLLVL.

The gene calls are TRBV15 and TRBJ1-2, with D unclear. This CDR3 comprises 14 residues. Germline CDR1 and CDR2: LNHNV and YYDKDF (reference sequence). V dropped 0 bases and J dropped 4 bases, with 9 bases sitting between them. For the CDR3, the DNA is TGTGCCACCAGCAGAGATCAGATCTCCTATGGCTACACCTTC. It specifies CATSRDQISYGYTF.

V usage is TRBV2 and J usage is TRBJ2-7; possible D gene TRBD1, 5 bases. The CDR3 is made up of 12 amino acids. In germline, CDR1 is SNHLY, CDR2 FYNNEI. V lost 6 bases and J 2 bases, leaving 8 bases between the germline ends. The CDR3 coding sequence is TGTGCCAGCAGGACAGAGACCTACGAGCAGTACTTC. Protein product: CASRTETYEQYF.

The rearrangement joins TRBV19 to TRBJ2-7; D gene unclear. Trimming took 3 bases from V and 4 from J, leaving 7 bases between them. Germline CDR1 and CDR2: LNHDA and SQIVND (reference sequence). The CDR3 is made up of 12 amino acids. CDR3 bases: TGTGCCAGTAGTATCCCCCCTTACGAGCAGTACTTC. Translation gives CASSIPPYEQYF.

This sequence joins TRBV18 and TRBJ2-6, with 8 bases that match TRBD1. Germline V gene sequence: CDR1 KGHSH, CDR2 LQKENI. After removal of 4 bases from V and 0 bases from J, the junction contained 8 bases not matched to a gene. This CDR3 region has 18 residues. In DNA, the CDR3 is TGTGCCAGCTCACTCCGGGACAGGCCTGTCTCTGGGGCCAACGTCCTGACTTTC. Its translation is CASSLRDRPVSGANVLTF. Full variable domain (outside the CDR3, taken from reference TRBV18 and TRBJ2-6): NAGVMQNPRHLVRRRGQEARLRCSPMKGHSHVYWYRQLPEEGLKFMVYLQKENIIDESGMPKERFSAEFPKEGPSILRIQQVVRGDSAAYFCASSLRDRPVSGANVLTFGAGSRLTVL.

In this sample, this clone turned up a few times. The J gene is TRBJ1-1, the V gene TRBV19, with D unclear. The CDR3 totals 13 residues. The V end was cut by 3 bases, the J end by 1 base, with 6 bases between. The germline V gene has CDR1 LNHDA and CDR2 SQIVND (reference sequence). The CDR3 region is CASSMGANTEAFF. For the CDR3, the DNA is TGTGCCAGTAGTATGGGAGCGAACACTGAAGCTTTCTTT.

J is TRBJ2-2 and V is TRBV4-1, with D possibly being TRBD1 (6 bases). Germline V CDR1 and CDR2: MGHRA, YSYEKL. The CDR3 runs 14 residues. V lost 4 bases to trimming and J lost 4 bases, with 10 bases between them. The CDR3 DNA is TGCGCCAGCAGCCCCCAGGGGATCACCGGGGAGCTGTTTTTT. As protein: CASSPQGITGELFF.

The CDR3 DNA follows: TGTGCCAGTAGTATAGGAAACAGGGGGAAAGCTTTCTTT. Protein sequence: CASSIGNRGKAFF. This chain connects TRBV19 to TRBJ1-1; 8 bases align to TRBD1. The germline gives CDR1 LNHDA, CDR2 SQIVND (reference sequence). CDR3 size: 13 residues. V was clipped by 1 base and J by 9 bases; unmatched bases: 4. Full variable domain (remainder filled in from reference TRBV19 and TRBJ1-1): DGGITQSPKYLFRKEGQNVTLSCEQNLNHDAMYWYRQDPGQGLRLIYYSQIVNDFQKGDIAEGYSVSREKKESFPLTVTSAQKNPTAFYLCASSIGNRGKAFFGQGTRLTVV.

The chain is built from TRBV7-3 and TRBJ2-6, with D possibly matching TRBD1 (6 bases). The V gene's germline CDR1 is SGHTA and CDR2 FQGTGA. V was pared by 3 bases and J by 0 bases, with 12 bases between. This CDR3 region has 17 residues. The chain's CDR3 is CASSFRTVPSGANVLTF. The DNA for the CDR3 is TGTGCCAGCAGCTTCCGGACAGTCCCCTCTGGGGCCAACGTCCTGACTTTC. Based on the CDR3 plus reference TRBV7-3 and TRBJ2-6, the full variable domain is GAGVSQTPSNKVTEKGKYVELRCDPISGHTALYWYRQSLGQGPEFLIYFQGTGAADDSGLPNDRFFAVRPEGSVSTLKIQRTERGDSAVYLCASSFRTVPSGANVLTFGAGSRLTVL.